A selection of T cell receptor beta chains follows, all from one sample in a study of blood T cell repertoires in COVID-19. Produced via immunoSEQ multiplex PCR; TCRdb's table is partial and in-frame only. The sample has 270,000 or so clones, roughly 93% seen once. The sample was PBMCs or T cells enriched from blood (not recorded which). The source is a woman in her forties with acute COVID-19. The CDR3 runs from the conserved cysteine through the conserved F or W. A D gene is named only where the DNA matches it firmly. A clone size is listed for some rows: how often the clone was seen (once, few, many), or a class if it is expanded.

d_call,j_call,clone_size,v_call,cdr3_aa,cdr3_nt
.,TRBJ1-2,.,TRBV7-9,CASSLGSGGGGYTF,TGTGCCAGCAGCTTAGGTTCGGGGGGCGGAGGCTACACCTTC
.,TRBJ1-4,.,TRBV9,CASSVGEGQGRDFPKEKLFF,TGTGCCAGCAGCGTAGGGGAGGGGCAGGGGAGGGACTTTCCTAAGGAAAAACTGTTTTTT
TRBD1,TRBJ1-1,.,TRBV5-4,CASSFTDRGMNTEAFF,TGTGCCAGCAGCTTTACCGACAGGGGTATGAACACTGAAGCTTTCTTT
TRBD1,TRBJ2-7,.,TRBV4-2,CASSPGGQGYEQYF,TGTGCCAGCAGCCCGGGGGGACAGGGCTACGAGCAGTACTTC
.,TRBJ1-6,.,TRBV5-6,CASSRGQNSPLHF,TGTGCCAGCAGCAGGGGTCAAAATTCACCCCTCCACTTT
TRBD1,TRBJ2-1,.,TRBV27,CASTRTGNYNEQFF,TGTGCCAGCACCCGGACAGGGAACTACAATGAGCAGTTCTTC
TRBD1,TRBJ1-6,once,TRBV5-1,CASSLDRAHYNSPLHF,TGCGCCAGCAGCCTGGACAGGGCCCACTATAATTCACCCCTCCACTTT
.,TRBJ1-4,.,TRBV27,CASSPGNSEKLFF,TGTGCCAGCAGTCCGGGAAACAGTGAAAAACTGTTTTTT
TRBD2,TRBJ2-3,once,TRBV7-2,CASSHGLAGGRGSDTQYF,TGTGCCAGCAGCCACGGACTAGCGGGGGGGCGGGGCTCAGATACGCAGTATTTT
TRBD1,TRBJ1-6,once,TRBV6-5,CAIRTGLLNSPLHF,TGTGCCATCCGGACAGGACTTCTTAATTCACCCCTCCACTTT
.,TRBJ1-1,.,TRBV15,CATSTLGGPEAFF,TGTGCCACCAGCACTCTCGGAGGGCCTGAAGCTTTCTTT
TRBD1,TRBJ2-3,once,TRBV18,CASSPRQGGSTDTQYF,TGTGCCAGCTCACCTAGACAGGGGGGGTCCACAGATACGCAGTATTTT
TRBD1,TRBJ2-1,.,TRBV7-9,CASSLGTGDYNEQFF,TGTGCCAGCAGCTTGGGGACAGGAGATTACAATGAGCAGTTCTTC
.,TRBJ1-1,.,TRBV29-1,CSVGAAGGITEAFF,TGCAGCGTTGGGGCAGCCGGGGGTATCACTGAAGCTTTCTTT
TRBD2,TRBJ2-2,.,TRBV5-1,CASSPVSGRVSPLGELFF,TGCGCCAGCAGCCCAGTTAGCGGGAGGGTTTCCCCCCTCGGGGAGCTGTTTTTT
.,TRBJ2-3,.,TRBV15,CATSTTSTDTQYF,TGTGCCACCAGCACCACTAGCACAGATACGCAGTATTTT
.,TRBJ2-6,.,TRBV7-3,CASSSSGRANVLTF,TGTGCCAGCAGCTCCTCAGGGAGGGCCAACGTCCTGACTTTC
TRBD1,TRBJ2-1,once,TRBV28,CASGRAGTGVNEQFF,TGTGCCAGCGGCCGCGCCGGGACAGGGGTGAATGAGCAGTTCTTC
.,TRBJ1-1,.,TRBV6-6,CASRTEGVGAEAFF,TGTGCCAGCAGAACGGAGGGAGTTGGGGCTGAAGCTTTCTTT
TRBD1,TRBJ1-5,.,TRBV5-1,CASSLDRGQDQPQHF,TGCGCCAGCAGCTTGGACAGGGGGCAAGATCAGCCCCAGCATTTT
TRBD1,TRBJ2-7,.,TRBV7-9,CASSGGQGPPGEQYF,TGTGCCAGCAGCGGGGGACAGGGCCCCCCTGGGGAGCAGTACTTC
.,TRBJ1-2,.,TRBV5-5,CASSLALGRNNYGYTF,TGTGCCAGCAGCTTGGCCTTGGGCAGGAATAACTATGGCTACACCTTC
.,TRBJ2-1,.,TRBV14,CASSQELLNEQFF,TGTGCCAGCAGCCAGGAGCTCCTAAATGAGCAGTTCTTC
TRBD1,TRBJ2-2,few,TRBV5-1,CASSSGQGFTGELFF,TGCGCCAGCAGCTCGGGACAGGGATTTACCGGGGAGCTGTTTTTT
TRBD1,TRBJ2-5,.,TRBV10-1,CATWPADRGQETQYF,TGCGCCACATGGCCGGCCGACAGGGGGCAAGAGACCCAGTACTTC
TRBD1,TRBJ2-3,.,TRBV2,CASSDLVGLGGAGTDTQYF,TGTGCCAGCAGTGATCTAGTGGGTTTAGGGGGCGCTGGCACAGATACGCAGTATTTT
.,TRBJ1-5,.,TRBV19,CASSNQGRINQPQHF,TGTGCCAGTAGTAATCAGGGGCGAATCAATCAGCCCCAGCATTTT
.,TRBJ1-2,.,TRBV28,CASRRQLNYGYTF,TGTGCCAGCAGAAGACAGCTTAACTATGGCTACACCTTC
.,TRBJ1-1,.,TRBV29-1,CSVEDLWDQGAFF,TGCAGCGTTGAAGATCTGTGGGACCAGGGGGCTTTCTTT
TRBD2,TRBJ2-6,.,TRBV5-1,CASSQLAGGPGANVLTF,TGCGCCAGCAGCCAACTAGCGGGGGGGCCTGGGGCCAACGTCCTGACTTTC
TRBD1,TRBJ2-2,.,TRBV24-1,CATSDNRGRGSTGELFF,TGTGCCACCAGTGATAACAGGGGGCGAGGATCGACCGGGGAGCTGTTTTTT
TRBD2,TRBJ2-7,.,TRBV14,CASSNRTSGRLYEQYF,TGTGCCAGCAGCAACCGGACTAGCGGGAGGCTCTACGAGCAGTACTTC
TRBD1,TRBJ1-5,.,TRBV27,CASSKTGGVVIGSNQPQHF,TGTGCCAGCAGTAAGACAGGGGGTGTGGTAATCGGTAGCAATCAGCCCCAGCATTTT
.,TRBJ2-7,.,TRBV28,CASTSTGPYEQYF,TGTGCCAGCACCTCTACAGGCCCCTACGAGCAGTACTTC
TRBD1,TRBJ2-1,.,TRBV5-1,CASSSRQGADEQFF,TGCGCCAGCAGCTCCCGACAGGGGGCGGATGAGCAGTTCTTC
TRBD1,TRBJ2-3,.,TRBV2,CASSGDSWRDTQYF,TGTGCCAGCAGCGGGGACAGTTGGAGGGATACGCAGTATTTT
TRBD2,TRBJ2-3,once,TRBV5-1,CASSLFASGTDTQYF,TGCGCCAGCAGCTTGTTTGCTAGCGGGACAGATACGCAGTATTTT
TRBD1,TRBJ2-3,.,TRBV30,CAWRKKGQAGADTQYF,TGTGCCTGGAGAAAGAAGGGACAGGCTGGGGCAGATACGCAGTATTTT
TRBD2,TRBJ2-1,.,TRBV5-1,CASSLWIGRTSENEQFF,TGCGCCAGCAGCTTGTGGATAGGGAGGACTAGCGAAAATGAGCAGTTCTTC
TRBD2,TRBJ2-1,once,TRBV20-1,CSASSVGVAGGAYNEQFF,TGCAGTGCTAGTTCAGTGGGGGTAGCGGGAGGGGCCTACAATGAGCAGTTCTTC
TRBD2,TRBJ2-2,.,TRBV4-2,CASSQMTGLDTGELFF,TGTGCCAGCAGCCAAATGACGGGACTAGACACCGGGGAGCTGTTTTTT
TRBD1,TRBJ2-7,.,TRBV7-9,CASSLAETGDKQYF,TGTGCCAGCAGCTTAGCGGAGACAGGGGACAAGCAGTACTTC
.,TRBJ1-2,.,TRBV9,CASSVAPTSGWNYGYTF,TGTGCCAGCAGCGTAGCTCCCACGTCCGGTTGGAACTATGGCTACACCTTC
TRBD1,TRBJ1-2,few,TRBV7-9,CASSSWTGGRYGYTF,TGTGCCAGCAGCTCTTGGACAGGGGGCCGCTATGGCTACACCTTC
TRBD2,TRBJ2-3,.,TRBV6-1,CASSEALFSGASTDTQYF,TGTGCCAGCAGTGAAGCGCTATTTAGCGGGGCGAGCACAGATACGCAGTATTTT
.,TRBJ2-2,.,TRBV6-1,CASSDGGLGGGELFF,TGTGCCAGCAGTGACGGGGGGCTGGGGGGAGGGGAGCTGTTTTTT
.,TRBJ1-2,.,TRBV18,CASSPRGDQYGYTF,TGTGCCAGCTCACCGCGGGGGGACCAGTATGGCTACACCTTC
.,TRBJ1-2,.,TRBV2,CASSEQGTNYGYTF,TGTGCCAGCAGTGAACAGGGAACTAACTATGGCTACACCTTC